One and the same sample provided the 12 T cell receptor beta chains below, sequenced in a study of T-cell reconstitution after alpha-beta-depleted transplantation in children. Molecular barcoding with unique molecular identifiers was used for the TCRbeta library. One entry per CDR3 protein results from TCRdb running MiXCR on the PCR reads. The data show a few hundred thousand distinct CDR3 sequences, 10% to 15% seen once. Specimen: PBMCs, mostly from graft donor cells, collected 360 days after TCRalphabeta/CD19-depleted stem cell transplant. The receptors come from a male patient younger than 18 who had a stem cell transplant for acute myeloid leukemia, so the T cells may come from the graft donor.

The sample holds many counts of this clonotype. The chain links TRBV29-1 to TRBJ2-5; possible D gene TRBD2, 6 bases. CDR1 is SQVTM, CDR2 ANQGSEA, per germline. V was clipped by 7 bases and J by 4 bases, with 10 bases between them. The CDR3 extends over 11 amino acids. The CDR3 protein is CSGGEPETQYF. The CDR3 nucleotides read TGCAGCGGGGGGGAGCCAGAGACCCAGTACTTC. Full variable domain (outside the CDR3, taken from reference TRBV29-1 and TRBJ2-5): SAVISQKPSRDICQRGTSLTIQCQVDSQVTMMFWYRQQPGQSLTLIATANQGSEATYESGFVIDKFPISRPNLTFSTLTVSNMSPEDSSIYLCSGGEPETQYFGPGTRLLVL.

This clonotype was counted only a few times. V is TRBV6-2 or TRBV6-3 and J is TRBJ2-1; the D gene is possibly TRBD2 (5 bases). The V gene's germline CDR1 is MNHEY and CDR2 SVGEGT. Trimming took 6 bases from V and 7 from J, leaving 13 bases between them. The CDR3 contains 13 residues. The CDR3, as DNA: TGTGCCAGCAGCCGACGGGGTCGGAATGAGCAGTTCTTC. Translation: CASSRRGRNEQFF.

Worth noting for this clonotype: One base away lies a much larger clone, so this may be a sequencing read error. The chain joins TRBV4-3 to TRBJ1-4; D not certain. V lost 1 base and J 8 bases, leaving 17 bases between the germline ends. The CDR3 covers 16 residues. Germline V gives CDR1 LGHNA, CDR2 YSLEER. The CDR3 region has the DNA TGCGCCAGCAGCCAAGTCCTTCAGGATTTAAAGGAAAAACTGTTTTTT. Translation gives CASSQVLQDLKEKLFF.

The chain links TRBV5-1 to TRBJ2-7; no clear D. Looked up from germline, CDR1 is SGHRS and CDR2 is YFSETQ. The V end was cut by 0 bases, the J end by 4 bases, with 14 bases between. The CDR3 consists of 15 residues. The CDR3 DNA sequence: TGCGCCAGCAGCTTGGCCGGTGGCGGAGTTTACGAGCAGTACTTC. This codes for CASSLAGGGVYEQYF.

The CDR3 DNA reads TGTGCCACCAGTGAAAAGGGACAGGGCTACTACAATGAGCAGTTCTTC. Translation: CATSEKGQGYYNEQFF. This rearrangement joins TRBV24-1 to TRBJ2-1, with TRBD1 matching over 9 bases. V lost 4 bases and J lost 3; bases outside the gene matches: 6. The CDR3 is 16 amino acids. Germline assignment: CDR1 KGHDR and CDR2 SFDVKD.

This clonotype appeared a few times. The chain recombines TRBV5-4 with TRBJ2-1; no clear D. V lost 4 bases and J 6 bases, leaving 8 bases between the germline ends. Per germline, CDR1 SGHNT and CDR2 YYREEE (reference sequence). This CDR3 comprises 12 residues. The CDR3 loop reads CASSRQSNEQFF. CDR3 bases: TGTGCCAGCAGCCGTCAGTCCAATGAGCAGTTCTTC.

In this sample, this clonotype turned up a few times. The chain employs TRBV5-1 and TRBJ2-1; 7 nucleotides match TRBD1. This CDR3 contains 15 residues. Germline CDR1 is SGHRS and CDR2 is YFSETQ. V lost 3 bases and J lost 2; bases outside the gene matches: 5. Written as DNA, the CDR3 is TGCGCCAGCAGCTGGGGACAGCTTCCCTACAATGAGCAGTTCTTC. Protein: CASSWGQLPYNEQFF. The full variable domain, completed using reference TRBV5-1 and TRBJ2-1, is KAGVTQTPRYLIKTRGQQVTLSCSPISGHRSVSWYQQTPGQGLQFLFEYFSETQRNKGNFPGRFSGRQFSNSRSEMNVSTLELGDSALYLCASSWGQLPYNEQFFGPGTRLTVL.

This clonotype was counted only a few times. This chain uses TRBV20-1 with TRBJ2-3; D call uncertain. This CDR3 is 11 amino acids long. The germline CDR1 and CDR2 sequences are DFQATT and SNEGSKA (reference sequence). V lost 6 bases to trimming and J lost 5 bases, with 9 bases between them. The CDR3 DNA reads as TGCAGTGCCCAGGTAGAAGATACGCAGTATTTT. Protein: CSAQVEDTQYF.

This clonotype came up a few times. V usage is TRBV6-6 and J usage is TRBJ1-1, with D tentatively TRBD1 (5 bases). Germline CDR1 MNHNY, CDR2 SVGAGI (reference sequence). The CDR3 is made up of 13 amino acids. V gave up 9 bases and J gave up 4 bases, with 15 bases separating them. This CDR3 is CASLRGGGTEAFF. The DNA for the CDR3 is TGTGCCAGTCTCCGGGGGGGAGGCACTGAAGCTTTCTTT.

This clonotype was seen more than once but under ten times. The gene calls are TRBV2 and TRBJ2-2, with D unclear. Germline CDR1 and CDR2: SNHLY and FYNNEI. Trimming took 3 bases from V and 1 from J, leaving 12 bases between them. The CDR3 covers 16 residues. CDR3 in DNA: TGTGCCAGCAGTGACGTTTGGACCGGGAACACCGGGGAGCTGTTTTTT. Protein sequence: CASSDVWTGNTGELFF.

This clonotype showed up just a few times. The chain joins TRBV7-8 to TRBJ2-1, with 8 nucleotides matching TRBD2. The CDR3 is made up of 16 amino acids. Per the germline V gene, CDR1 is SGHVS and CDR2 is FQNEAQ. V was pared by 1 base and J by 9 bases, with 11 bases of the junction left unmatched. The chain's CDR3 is CASSLVRTGGGSEQFF. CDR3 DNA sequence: TGTGCCAGCAGCTTAGTTCGGACGGGAGGGGGGAGTGAGCAGTTCTTC.

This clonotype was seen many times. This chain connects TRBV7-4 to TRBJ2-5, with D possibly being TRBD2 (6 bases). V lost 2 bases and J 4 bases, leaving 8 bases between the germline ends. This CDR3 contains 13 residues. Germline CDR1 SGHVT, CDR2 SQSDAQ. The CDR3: CASSLRGIETQYF. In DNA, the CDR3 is TGTGCCAGCAGCTTACGGGGGATAGAGACCCAGTACTTC.